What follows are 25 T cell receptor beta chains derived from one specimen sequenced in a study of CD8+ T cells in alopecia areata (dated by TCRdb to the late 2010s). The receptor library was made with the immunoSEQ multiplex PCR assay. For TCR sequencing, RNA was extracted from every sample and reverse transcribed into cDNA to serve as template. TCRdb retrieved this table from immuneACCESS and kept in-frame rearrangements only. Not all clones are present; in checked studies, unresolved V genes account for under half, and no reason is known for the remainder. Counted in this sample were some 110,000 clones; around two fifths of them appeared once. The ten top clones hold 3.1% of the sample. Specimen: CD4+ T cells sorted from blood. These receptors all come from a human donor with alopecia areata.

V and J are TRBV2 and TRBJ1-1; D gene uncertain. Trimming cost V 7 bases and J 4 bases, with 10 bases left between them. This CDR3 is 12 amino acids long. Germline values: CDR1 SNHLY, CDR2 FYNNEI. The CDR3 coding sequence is TGTGCCAGCACCGGACCGGGCACTGAAGCTTTCTTT. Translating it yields CASTGPGTEAFF.

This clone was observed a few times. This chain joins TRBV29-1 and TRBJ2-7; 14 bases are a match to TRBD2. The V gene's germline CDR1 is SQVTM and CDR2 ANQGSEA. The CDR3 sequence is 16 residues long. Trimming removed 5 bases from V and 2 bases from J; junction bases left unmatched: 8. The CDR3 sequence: CSVRGTSGSSPYEQYF. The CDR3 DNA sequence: TGCAGCGTTAGGGGGACTAGCGGGAGCTCCCCCTACGAGCAGTACTTC.

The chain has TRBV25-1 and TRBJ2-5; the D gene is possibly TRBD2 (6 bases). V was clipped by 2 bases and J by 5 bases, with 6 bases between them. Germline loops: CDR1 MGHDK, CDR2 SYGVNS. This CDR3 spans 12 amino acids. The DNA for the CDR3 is TGTGCCAGCAGTGAACGGGGGGAGACCCAGTACTTC. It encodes CASSERGETQYF.

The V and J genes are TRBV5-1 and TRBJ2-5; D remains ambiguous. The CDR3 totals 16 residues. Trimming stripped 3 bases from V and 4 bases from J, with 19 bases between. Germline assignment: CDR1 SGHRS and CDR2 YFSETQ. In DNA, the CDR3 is TGCGCCAGCAGCTCCTCTATTTCGAGCTCCGGAGAGACCCAGTACTTC. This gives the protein CASSSSISSSGETQYF.

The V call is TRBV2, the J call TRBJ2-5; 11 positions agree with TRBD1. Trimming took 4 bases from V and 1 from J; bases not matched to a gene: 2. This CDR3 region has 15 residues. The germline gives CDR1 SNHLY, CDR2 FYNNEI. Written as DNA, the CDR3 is TGTGCCAGCAGTGCGGACAGGGGGCTCCAAGAGACCCAGTACTTC. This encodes CASSADRGLQETQYF.

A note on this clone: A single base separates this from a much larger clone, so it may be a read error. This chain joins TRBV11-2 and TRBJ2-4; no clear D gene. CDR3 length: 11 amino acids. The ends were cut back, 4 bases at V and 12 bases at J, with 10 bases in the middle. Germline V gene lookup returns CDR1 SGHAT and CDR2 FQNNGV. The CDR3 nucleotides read TGTGCCAGCAGCTCCTCAGTCGCTCAGTACTTC. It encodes CASSSSVAQYF. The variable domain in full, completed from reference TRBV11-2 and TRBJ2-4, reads EAGVAQSPRYKIIEKRQSVAFWCNPISGHATLYWYQQILGQGPKLLIQFQNNGVVDDSQLPKDRFSAERLKGVDSTLKIQPAKLEDSAVYLCASSSSVAQYFGAGTRLSVL.

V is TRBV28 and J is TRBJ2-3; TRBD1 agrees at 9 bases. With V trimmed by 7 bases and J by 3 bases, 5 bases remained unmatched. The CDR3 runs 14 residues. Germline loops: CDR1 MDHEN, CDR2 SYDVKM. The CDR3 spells CASTTGQGTDTQYF. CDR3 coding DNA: TGTGCCAGCACCACCGGACAGGGGACAGATACGCAGTATTTT.

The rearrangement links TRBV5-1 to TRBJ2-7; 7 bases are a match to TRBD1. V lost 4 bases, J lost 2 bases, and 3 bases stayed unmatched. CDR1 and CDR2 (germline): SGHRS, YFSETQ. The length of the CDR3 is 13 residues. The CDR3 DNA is TGCGCCAGCAGCGGGACAGCTGCCTACGAGCAGTACTTC. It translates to CASSGTAAYEQYF.

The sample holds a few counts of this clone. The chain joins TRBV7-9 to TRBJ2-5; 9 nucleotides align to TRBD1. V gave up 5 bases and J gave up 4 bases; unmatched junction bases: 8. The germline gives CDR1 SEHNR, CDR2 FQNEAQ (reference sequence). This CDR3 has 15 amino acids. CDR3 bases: TGTGCCAGCAGCCCGGGGACAGGGAGAGTAGAGACCCAGTACTTC. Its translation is CASSPGTGRVETQYF.

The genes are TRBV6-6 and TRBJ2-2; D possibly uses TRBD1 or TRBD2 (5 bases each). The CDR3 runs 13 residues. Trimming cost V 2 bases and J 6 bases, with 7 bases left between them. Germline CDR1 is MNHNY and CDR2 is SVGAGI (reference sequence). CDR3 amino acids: CASSYVGPGELFF. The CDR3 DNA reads TGTGCCAGCAGTTACGTGGGACCCGGGGAGCTGTTTTTT.

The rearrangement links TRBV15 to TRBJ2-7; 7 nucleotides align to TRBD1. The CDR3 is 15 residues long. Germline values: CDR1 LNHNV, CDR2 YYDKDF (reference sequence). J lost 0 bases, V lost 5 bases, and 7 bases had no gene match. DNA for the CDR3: TGTGCCACCAGCTTCGGGACAGCCACCTCCTACGAGCAGTACTTC. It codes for CATSFGTATSYEQYF.

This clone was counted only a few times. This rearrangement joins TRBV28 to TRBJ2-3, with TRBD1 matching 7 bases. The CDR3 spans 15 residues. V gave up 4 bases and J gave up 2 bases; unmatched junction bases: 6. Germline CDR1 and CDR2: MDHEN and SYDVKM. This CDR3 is CASSSPTGPTDTQYF. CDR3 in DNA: TGTGCCAGCAGTTCCCCGACAGGGCCCACAGATACGCAGTATTTT.

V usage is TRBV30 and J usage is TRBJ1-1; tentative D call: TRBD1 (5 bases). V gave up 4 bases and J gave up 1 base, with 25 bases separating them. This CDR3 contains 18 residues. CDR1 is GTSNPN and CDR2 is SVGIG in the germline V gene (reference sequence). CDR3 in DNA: TGTGCCTGGACTTCTAATGTCGCCCCGTATGGGGGGAACACTGAAGCTTTCTTT. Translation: CAWTSNVAPYGGNTEAFF.

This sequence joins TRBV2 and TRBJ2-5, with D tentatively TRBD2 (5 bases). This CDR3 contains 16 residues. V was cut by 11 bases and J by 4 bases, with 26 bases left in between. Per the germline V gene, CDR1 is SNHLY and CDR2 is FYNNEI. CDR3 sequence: CARWAERTGLGETQYF. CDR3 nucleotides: TGTGCCCGCTGGGCCGAACGGACGGGGTTGGGAGAGACCCAGTACTTC.

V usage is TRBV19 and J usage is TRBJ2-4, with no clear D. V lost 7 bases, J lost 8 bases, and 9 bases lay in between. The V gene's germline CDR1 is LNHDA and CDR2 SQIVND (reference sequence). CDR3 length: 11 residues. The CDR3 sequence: CASTLRDIQYF. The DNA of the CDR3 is TGTGCCAGTACCCTACGGGACATTCAGTACTTC.

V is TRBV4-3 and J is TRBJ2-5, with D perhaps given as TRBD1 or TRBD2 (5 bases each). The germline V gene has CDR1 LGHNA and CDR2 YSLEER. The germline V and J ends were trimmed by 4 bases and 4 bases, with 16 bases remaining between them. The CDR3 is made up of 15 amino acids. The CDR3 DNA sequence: TGCGCCAGCAGCCCAGGGACGGGCCGGGGAGAGACCCAGTACTTC. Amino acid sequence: CASSPGTGRGETQYF.

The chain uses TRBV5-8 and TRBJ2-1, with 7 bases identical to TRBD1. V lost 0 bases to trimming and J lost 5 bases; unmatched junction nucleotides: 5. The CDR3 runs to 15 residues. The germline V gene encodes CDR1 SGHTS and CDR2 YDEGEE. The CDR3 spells CASSLGVGQHNEQFF. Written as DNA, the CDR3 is TGTGCCAGCAGCTTGGGAGTGGGACAGCACAATGAGCAGTTCTTC.

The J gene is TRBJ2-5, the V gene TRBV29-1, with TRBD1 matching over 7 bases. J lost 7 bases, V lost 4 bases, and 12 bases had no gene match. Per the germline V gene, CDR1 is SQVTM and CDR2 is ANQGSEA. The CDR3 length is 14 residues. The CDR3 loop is CSVGQGSGVGTQYF. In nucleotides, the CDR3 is TGCAGCGTTGGACAGGGTTCGGGTGTTGGGACCCAGTACTTC.

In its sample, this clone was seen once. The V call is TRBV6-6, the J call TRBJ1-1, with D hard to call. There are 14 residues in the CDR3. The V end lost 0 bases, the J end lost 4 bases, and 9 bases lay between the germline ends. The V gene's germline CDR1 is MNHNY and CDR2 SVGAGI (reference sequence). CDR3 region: CASSYSEGTTEAFF. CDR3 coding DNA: TGTGCCAGCAGTTACTCTGAGGGCACCACTGAAGCTTTCTTT.

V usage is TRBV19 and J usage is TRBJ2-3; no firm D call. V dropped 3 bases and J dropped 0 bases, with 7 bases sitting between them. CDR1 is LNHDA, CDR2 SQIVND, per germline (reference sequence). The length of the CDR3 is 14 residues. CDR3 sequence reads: CASSMMASTDTQYF. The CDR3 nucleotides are TGTGCCAGTAGTATGATGGCTAGCACAGATACGCAGTATTTT.

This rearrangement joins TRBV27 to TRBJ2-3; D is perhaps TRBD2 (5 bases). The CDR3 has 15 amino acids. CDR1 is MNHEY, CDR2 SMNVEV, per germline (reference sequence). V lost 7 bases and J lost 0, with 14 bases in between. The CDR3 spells CASTDAGASTDTQYF. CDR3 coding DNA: TGTGCCAGCACCGACGCGGGCGCTAGCACAGATACGCAGTATTTT.

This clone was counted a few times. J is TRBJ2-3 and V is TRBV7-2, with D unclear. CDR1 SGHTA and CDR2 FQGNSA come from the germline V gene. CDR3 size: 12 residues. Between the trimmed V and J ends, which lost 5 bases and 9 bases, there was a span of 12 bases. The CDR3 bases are TGTGCCAGCAGCGCCGGAACGGCAACGCAGTATTTT. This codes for CASSAGTATQYF.

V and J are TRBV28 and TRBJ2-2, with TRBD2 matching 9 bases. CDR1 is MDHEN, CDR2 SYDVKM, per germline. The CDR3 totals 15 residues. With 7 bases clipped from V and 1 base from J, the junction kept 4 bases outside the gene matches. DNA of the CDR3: TGTGCCAGCAACGGAGCGGGAGGGAACACCGGGGAGCTGTTTTTT. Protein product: CASNGAGGNTGELFF.

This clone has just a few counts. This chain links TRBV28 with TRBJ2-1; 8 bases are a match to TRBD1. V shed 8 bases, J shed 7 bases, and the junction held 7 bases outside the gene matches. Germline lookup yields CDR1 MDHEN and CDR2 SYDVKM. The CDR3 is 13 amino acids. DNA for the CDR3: TGTGCCAGCTGGACAGGGAGGCAAAATGAGCAGTTCTTC. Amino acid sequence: CASWTGRQNEQFF.

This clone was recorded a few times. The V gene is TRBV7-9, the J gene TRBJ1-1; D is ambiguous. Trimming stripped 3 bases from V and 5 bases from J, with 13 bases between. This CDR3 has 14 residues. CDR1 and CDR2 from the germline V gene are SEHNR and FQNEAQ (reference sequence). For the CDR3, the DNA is TGTGCCAGCAGCTTCTCAGGCAGGTGGACTGAAGCTTTCTTT. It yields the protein CASSFSGRWTEAFF. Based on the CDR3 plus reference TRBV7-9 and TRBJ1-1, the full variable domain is DTGVSQNPRHKITKRGQNVTFRCDPISEHNRLYWYRQTLGQGPEFLTYFQNEAQLEKSRLLSDRFSAERPKGSFSTLEIQRTEQGDSAMYLCASSFSGRWTEAFFGQGTRLTVV.